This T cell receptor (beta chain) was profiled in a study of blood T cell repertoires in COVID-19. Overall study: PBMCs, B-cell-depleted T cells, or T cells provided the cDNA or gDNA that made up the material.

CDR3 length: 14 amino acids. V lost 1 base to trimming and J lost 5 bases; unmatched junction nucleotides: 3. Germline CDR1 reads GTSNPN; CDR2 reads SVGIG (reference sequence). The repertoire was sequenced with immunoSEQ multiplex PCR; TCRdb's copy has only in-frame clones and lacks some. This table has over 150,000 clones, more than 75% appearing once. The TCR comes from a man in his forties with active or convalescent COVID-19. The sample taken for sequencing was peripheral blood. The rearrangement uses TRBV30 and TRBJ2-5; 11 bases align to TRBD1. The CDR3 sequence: CAWSEGQGDETQYF. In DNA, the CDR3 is TGTGCCTGGAGTGAGGGACAGGGGGACGAGACCCAGTACTTC.